This T cell receptor beta chain was captured by sequencing in a study of cytomegalovirus exposure and HLA in healthy donors. Points from the study as a whole: Rarity marked most TCR sequences, yet some public TCRs occurred in many donors.

Researchers ran the PCR with 60 Vbeta and 13 Jbeta primers. The table came from immunoSEQ multiplex PCR; TCRdb's copy has only in-frame clones and leaves some out. The sample lists 130,000 or so clones, approximately 64% occurring once. In regard to this clone: What it recognizes is unknown.

The CDR3 loop spans 18 amino acids. The ends lost 3 bases at V and 5 bases at J; junction bases unmatched: 13. CDR1 is LNHDA, CDR2 SQIVND, per germline (reference sequence). The J gene is TRBJ2-5, the V gene TRBV19; 12 nucleotides match TRBD2. The receptor's source is a woman between 40 and 50 years old in good health and CMV-seronegative. The material sequenced was PBMCs. CDR3 nucleotides: TGTGCCAGTAGTATGATGGCTAGCGGGGGGGTGGCTGGGGAGACCCAGTACTTC. Its translation is CASSMMASGGVAGETQYF.